This T cell receptor beta chain was sequenced for a study of blood T cell repertoires in COVID-19. About the study: Acute and convalescent COVID-19 samples came from the United States, Italy and Spain. The cDNA or gDNA used as material had been derived from T cells, B-cell-depleted T cells, or PBMCs.

In the original processing: Amplification from reference gene primers served as the basis for estimated nucleated cell counts. Profiling relied on immunoSEQ multiplex PCR, and the TCRdb table lists in-frame clones only, not all of them. Clonal size and the V and J genes are those of that table, whereas D and trimming came from the DNA. The sample includes about 53,000 clones, approximately 84% seen only once; the top ten take 11% to 15%. The germline gives CDR1 GTSNPN, CDR2 SVGIG (reference sequence). The J segment lost 9 bases and the V segment lost 4 bases, leaving 8 bases of the junction unmatched. The CDR3 runs to 14 residues.

V gene TRBV30 combines with J gene TRBJ2-1, with 11 bases identical to TRBD2. This clonotype was obtained from a human donor in a cohort sampled during active COVID-19. Sequencing used peripheral blood. In DNA, the CDR3 is TGTGCCTGGACTTTACTAGCGGGAGTAGGTGAGCAGTTCTTC. Translation gives CAWTLLAGVGEQFF.